The next 5 T cell receptor beta chains were all read from a single sample in a study of tumor and adjacent non-tumor tissue in lung cancer. The library came from three nested PCR rounds adapted from ARM-PCR protocols. TCRdb reprocessed the multiplex PCR reads with MiXCR, giving one entry per CDR3 protein. The sample lists 110,000 or so distinct CDR3 sequences, roughly 80% occurring once. The template was RNA from unsorted bulk tissue. The sample comprised lung tumor tissue. These receptors were obtained from a woman aged 55-69 years with non-small cell lung cancer.

This clonotype was picked up one time. A much larger clone is a single base away; this may be a read error. The chain couples TRBV6-1 to TRBJ2-5, with D possibly TRBD1 on 6 matching bases. The CDR3 extends over 12 amino acids. Germline V gene lookup returns CDR1 MNHNS and CDR2 SASEGT. V was clipped by 4 bases and J by 4 bases, with 7 bases between them. The CDR3 spells CASSVQGETQYF. The CDR3 DNA sequence: TGTGCCAGCAGTGTACAGGGAGAGACCCAGTACTTC.

Note on this clonotype: The junction differs from germline at one of its ends, possibly a read error. The V and J genes are TRBV11-1 and TRBJ2-1, with 11 bases lining up with TRBD2. Germline CDR1 and CDR2: SGHAT and FQDESV (reference sequence). CDR3 length: 16 residues. CDR3 coding DNA: TGTGCCAGCAGCCCACTATTAGCGGGAGGGTTCAATGAGCACTTCTTC. Amino acids: CASSPLLAGGFNEHFF.

Turning to this clonotype: A much larger clonotype is one base distant, so this may be a read error. V and J are TRBV12-3 or TRBV12-4 and TRBJ2-7; 8 bases agree with TRBD1. The CDR3 is 14 amino acids. Trimming cost V 5 bases and J 2 bases; bases outside gene matches: 5. The chain's CDR3 is CASSQRGQAYEQYF. CDR3 bases: TGTGCCAGCAGTCAACGGGGACAGGCCTACGAGCAGTACTTC.

Notes on this clonotype: This clone may be a read error of a much larger clone one base away. The chain links TRBV6-6 to TRBJ1-3; D remains ambiguous. Deletions cut 6 bases from V and 0 bases from J, with 12 bases between. The CDR3 sequence is 15 residues long. CDR1 MNHNY and CDR2 SVGAGI come from the germline V gene (reference sequence). The CDR3, as DNA: TGTGCCAGCAGACATGATTCGACCTCTGGAAACACCATATATTTT. It codes for CASRHDSTSGNTIYF.

The CDR3 DNA follows: TGCAGTGCTACTCCCGTGGGACAGATACTTCGGGAGCAGTACTTC. This codes for CSATPVGQILREQYF. V and J are TRBV20-1 and TRBJ2-7; 7 nucleotides align to TRBD1. The germline CDR1 and CDR2 sequences are DFQATT and SNEGSKA (reference sequence). The CDR3 sequence is 15 residues long. V lost 4 bases to trimming and J lost 7 bases; unmatched junction nucleotides: 16.